The rows below give T cell receptor beta chains drawn from one sample of a study of vaccination and CD4 T cells after COVID-19. No cognate antigen is known for these TCRs. One entry per CDR3 protein results from TCRdb running MiXCR on the PCR reads. In the table there are about 16,000 distinct CDR3 sequences, 48% of which are singletons. The sample consisted of CD4+ T cells from blood, cultured in vitro. The receptors here all came from a human donor who had recovered from COVID-19. The CDR3 runs from the conserved cysteine through the conserved F or W. A D gene is named only where the DNA matches it firmly. Part of the rows lack a size; the others show once, few, many or a class for expanded clones.

length: 14
size: few
D: .
V: TRBV6-4
J: TRBJ1-2
DNA: TGTGCCAGCAGTGAATTTGTGGGTAACTATGGCTACACCTTC
CDR3: CASSEFVGNYGYTF

length: 17
size: .
D: .
V: TRBV7-9
J: TRBJ1-1
DNA: TGTGCCAGCAGCTTATCGGAGTGGCGCCATATCAACACTGAAGCTTTCTTT
CDR3: CASSLSEWRHINTEAFF

length: 14
size: medium-sized
D: .
V: TRBV6-1
J: TRBJ1-6
DNA: TGTGCCAGCCAGGGAAGACCCAATAATTCACCCCTCCACTTT
CDR3: CASQGRPNNSPLHF

length: 15
size: .
D: .
V: TRBV10-3
J: TRBJ2-7
DNA: TGTGCCATAAGTTTAGGGCAGGGTAACACCTACGAGCAGTACTTC
CDR3: CAISLGQGNTYEQYF

length: 16
size: .
D: .
V: TRBV3-1
J: TRBJ1-5
DNA: TGTGCCAGCAGCCAAGATAACACAGGGCGCAATCAGCCCCAGCATTTT
CDR3: CASSQDNTGRNQPQHF

length: 17
size: .
D: .
V: TRBV6-2/TRBV6-3
J: TRBJ2-2
DNA: TGTGCCAGTACCGACCGCCTACCGGGCCAGGGGACCGGGGAGCTGTTTTTT
CDR3: CASTDRLPGQGTGELFF

length: 12
size: .
D: .
V: TRBV5-4
J: TRBJ1-2
DNA: TGTGCCAGCAGCTCTAGGGGCTATGGCTACACCTTC
CDR3: CASSSRGYGYTF

length: 15
size: .
D: TRBD1
V: TRBV4-3
J: TRBJ1-2
DNA: TGCGCCAGCAGCCCGACACAGGGGGCAGGGTATGGCTACACCTTC
CDR3: CASSPTQGAGYGYTF

length: 19
size: .
D: .
V: TRBV21-1
J: TRBJ1-1
DNA: TGTGCCAGCAGCAAACCTAGTTCCCGACAGGGGACAACTTACACTGAAGCTTTCTTT
CDR3: CASSKPSSRQGTTYTEAFF

length: 11
size: few
D: .
V: TRBV20-1
J: TRBJ2-5
DNA: TGCAGTGCTAGAGATTGGGAGACCCAGTACTTC
CDR3: CSARDWETQYF

length: 13
size: few
D: TRBD1
V: TRBV20-1
J: TRBJ1-2
DNA: TGCAGTGCTAGAGTGGGGACAGTATATGGCTACACCTTC
CDR3: CSARVGTVYGYTF

length: 13
size: .
D: .
V: TRBV11-3
J: TRBJ1-1
DNA: TGTGCCAGCAGCTCTAAGGGGAACACTGAAGCTTTCTTT
CDR3: CASSSKGNTEAFF

length: 15
size: .
D: .
V: TRBV20-1
J: TRBJ2-3
DNA: TGCAGTGCTAGATTGCTGGCAATCAGCACAGATACGCAGTATTTT
CDR3: CSARLLAISTDTQYF

length: 12
size: .
D: .
V: TRBV11-3
J: TRBJ2-3
DNA: TGTGCCAGCACCCTAGGAGCAGATACGCAGTATTTT
CDR3: CASTLGADTQYF

length: 15
size: .
D: TRBD2
V: TRBV20-1
J: TRBJ2-7
DNA: TGCAGTGCTAGCAACCTGGCTAGCGGGAGCGGGGAGCAGTACTTC
CDR3: CSASNLASGSGEQYF

length: 13
size: .
D: TRBD2
V: TRBV20-1
J: TRBJ2-5
DNA: TGCAGTGCTCCCACCGGGACTAGAGAGACCCAGTACTTC
CDR3: CSAPTGTRETQYF

length: 13
size: few
D: .
V: TRBV29-1
J: TRBJ1-2
DNA: TGCACCATATCGGATAGGACCCCCTCAGGCTACACCTTC
CDR3: CTISDRTPSGYTF

length: 16
size: .
D: .
V: TRBV15
J: TRBJ1-1
DNA: TGTGCCACCAGCCTTTTACCGACTCGGATGAACACTGAAGCTTTCTTT
CDR3: CATSLLPTRMNTEAFF

length: 15
size: few
D: TRBD1
V: TRBV7-2
J: TRBJ1-5
DNA: TGTGCCAGCAGCTTGGGACAGGGGATCAGTCAGCCCCAGCATTTT
CDR3: CASSLGQGISQPQHF

length: 15
size: .
D: TRBD1
V: TRBV19
J: TRBJ1-5
DNA: TGTGCCAGTAGTTGGACAGGAGGCGGTAATCAGCCCCAGCATTTT
CDR3: CASSWTGGGNQPQHF

length: 14
size: .
D: TRBD1
V: TRBV11-2
J: TRBJ1-4
DNA: TGTGCCAGCAGCTTTACAGGGGGGGTGGAAAAACTGTTTTTT
CDR3: CASSFTGGVEKLFF

length: 13
size: .
D: .
V: TRBV29-1
J: TRBJ1-1
DNA: TGCAGCGTTCTATTGCAGGGCTACACTGAAGCTTTCTTT
CDR3: CSVLLQGYTEAFF

length: 16
size: .
D: .
V: TRBV28
J: TRBJ1-1
DNA: TGTGCCAGCCCACCTCGGTTCAGGCGGGGGAACACTGAAGCTTTCTTT
CDR3: CASPPRFRRGNTEAFF

length: 14
size: once
D: .
V: TRBV6-2/TRBV6-3
J: TRBJ2-7
DNA: TGTGCCAGCAGAACAACAGTAAACTCCTACGAGCAGTACTTC
CDR3: CASRTTVNSYEQYF

length: 12
size: .
D: .
V: TRBV28
J: TRBJ2-5
DNA: TGTGCCAGCAGTTTACAGGCTGAGACCCAGTACTTC
CDR3: CASSLQAETQYF

length: 14
size: .
D: TRBD1
V: TRBV20-1
J: TRBJ1-5
DNA: TGCAGTGCTAGCGGACAGGGTAGCAATCAGCCCCAGCATTTT
CDR3: CSASGQGSNQPQHF

length: 11
size: .
D: .
V: TRBV29-1
J: TRBJ1-4
DNA: TGCAGCGTTGAACAGTATCTGAAACTGTTTTTT
CDR3: CSVEQYLKLFF

length: 13
size: few
D: .
V: TRBV7-2
J: TRBJ1-5
DNA: TGTGCCAGCAGCTCAACCGTCCAACAGCCCCAGCATTTT
CDR3: CASSSTVQQPQHF

length: 13
size: few
D: .
V: TRBV6-2/TRBV6-3
J: TRBJ2-5
DNA: TGTGCCAGCAGGCCTACTGGTCAAGAGACCCAGTACTTC
CDR3: CASRPTGQETQYF

length: 14
size: .
D: TRBD2
V: TRBV20-1
J: TRBJ2-5
DNA: TGCAGTGCTAGACGGAGCGGGGGGGCGGAGACCCAGTACTTC
CDR3: CSARRSGGAETQYF

length: 17
size: .
D: .
V: TRBV20-1
J: TRBJ1-1
DNA: TGCAGTGCCTGGGGCCCGGGGATCGGGGGACTCCGCACTGAAGCTTTCTTT
CDR3: CSAWGPGIGGLRTEAFF

length: 14
size: few
D: .
V: TRBV5-1
J: TRBJ2-7
DNA: TGCGCCAGCAGCTATACAGAGAGCTCCTACGAGCAGTACTTC
CDR3: CASSYTESSYEQYF

length: 11
size: .
D: .
V: TRBV28
J: TRBJ2-1
DNA: TGTGCCAGCACATCGGGCAATGAGCAGTTCTTC
CDR3: CASTSGNEQFF

length: 15
size: .
D: .
V: TRBV27
J: TRBJ2-1
DNA: TGTGCCAGCAGTTTATACCGGACAGAATCTGAGGCGCAGTTCTTC
CDR3: CASSLYRTESEAQFF

length: 14
size: few
D: .
V: TRBV7-9
J: TRBJ1-1
DNA: TGTGCCAGCAGCTTACCTACAGGGAGCGCTGAAGCTTTCTTT
CDR3: CASSLPTGSAEAFF

length: 15
size: .
D: .
V: TRBV25-1
J: TRBJ2-7
DNA: TGTGCCAGCAGTGAAGGGGGTTTCCACGGAGGGGAGCAGTACTTC
CDR3: CASSEGGFHGGEQYF

length: 15
size: .
D: .
V: TRBV7-2
J: TRBJ2-3
DNA: TGTGCCAGCAGCTCCTCCCGGGGTCACACAGATACGCAGTATTTT
CDR3: CASSSSRGHTDTQYF

length: 13
size: .
D: .
V: TRBV5-1
J: TRBJ1-1
DNA: TGCGCCAGCAGCGGTCAGATGAACACTGAAGCTTTCTTT
CDR3: CASSGQMNTEAFF

length: 14
size: few
D: .
V: TRBV11-2
J: TRBJ1-6
DNA: TGTGCCAGCAGCCCGGACAGAGTTAATTCACCCCTCCACTTT
CDR3: CASSPDRVNSPLHF

length: 14
size: .
D: TRBD1
V: TRBV7-2
J: TRBJ1-2
DNA: TGTGCCAGCAGCTCCCGGACAGGGGATTATGGCTACACCTTC
CDR3: CASSSRTGDYGYTF

length: 18
size: .
D: TRBD2
V: TRBV19
J: TRBJ2-3
DNA: TGTGCCAGTAGTTTTCTTCCGGGACTAGCGGGGTCCACAGATACGCAGTATTTT
CDR3: CASSFLPGLAGSTDTQYF

length: 13
size: .
D: .
V: TRBV6-2/TRBV6-3
J: TRBJ1-2
DNA: TGTGCCAGCAGTTCCTCGACTTTCTATGGCTACACCTTC
CDR3: CASSSSTFYGYTF